Sequencing of this T cell receptor (beta chain) was carried out in a study of metastatic and nonmetastatic thyroid tumors. General study points: Malignant tumors reportedly showed significantly higher TCR beta diversity than benign nodules in both blood and tumor.

The V gene's germline CDR1 is MDHEN and CDR2 SYDVKM. The CDR3 extends over 14 amino acids. Trimming left V 6 bases short and J 0 bases short, with 6 bases between. All patients reached thyroid surgery having received no treatment beforehand. In its sample, this clone is medium-sized. Its antigen remains unidentified. Methods used by the authors: CDR3 was compared across clinicopathological groups, and the resulting differences were used to build a distant-metastasis classifier for papillary thyroid cancer. With MiXCR, TCRdb reprocessed the PCR reads. None of the V and J calls come from the authors' own analysis; TCRdb made them. The table has around 26,000 clones, roughly 3.7% seen once.

Sample: blood. The TCR was taken from a male donor with papillary thyroid cancer or a benign thyroid nodule (not recorded which). Some clones in this sample may be carry-over from other donors' samples. The chain couples TRBV28 to TRBJ2-6; D is unclear. The CDR3 loop is CASSGTSGANVLTF. CDR3 sequence (DNA): TGTGCCAGCAGCGGAACCTCTGGGGCCAACGTCCTGACTTTC.